This record covers a single TCR beta chain. Its specificity is not known. One end of the junction does not line up with germline, which may come from a read error. Each CDR3 protein is one row after TCRdb ran MiXCR on the reads. The data hold over 250,000 distinct CDR3 sequences, with 22% observed a single time. This entry belongs to a study of T cell repertoires in cytomegalovirus infection. About the research overall: In the study, CMV epitopes included recently identified HLA-C-restricted and well-studied HLA-B-restricted ones. Public TCR beta signature analysis indicated the presence of both CMV infection and matching HLA type. The study's findings and limits: The ex vivo response was dominated by HLA-C-restricted CMV-specific TCR beta clonotypes.

The CDR3 extends over 17 amino acids. CDR1 is MGHRA, CDR2 YSYEKL, per germline. V usage is TRBV4-1 and J usage is TRBJ1-2, with 12 positions matching TRBD1. The sequences come from cultured PBMCs, collected from culture after CMV antigen stimulation. The sequence was obtained from a human donor in good health (CMV status not recorded). Some clones in this sample may be carry-over from other donors' samples. The CDR3 loop is CASSSGTGGSQLYGYTF. The CDR3 DNA reads as TGTGCCAGCAGCTCCGGGACAGGGGGCTCTCAGCTATATGGCTACACCTTC.